This entry features one TCR beta chain sequence. Its target is not known. General study results and limits: Tumor Treg TCRs overlapped most with tumor naive CD4+ cells. In terms of TCR gene usage, tumor memory CD4+ T cells clustered together with blood and lymph node memory CD4+ cells, as well as with lymph node naive CD4+ cells.

Cells sorted as Tregs were CD4+, CD25+ and CD127-/low. Semi-nested PCR with Nested Universal Primer A followed constant-region reverse priming of full-length variable regions. Each CDR3 protein gets one entry after TCRdb re-called the 5' RACE reads with MiXCR. The data contain roughly 8,500 distinct CDR3 sequences, approximately 50% of them singletons. Germline loops: CDR1 DFQATT, CDR2 SNEGSKA (reference sequence). The V and J ends lost 3 bases and 6 bases respectively, with 6 bases between them. The CDR3 has 11 residues. The TCR sequence derives from a female donor with breast cancer. Sequences were obtained from Tregs sorted from a lymph node. The chain is built from TRBV20-1 and TRBJ2-1; no firm D call. The CDR3 region is CSARASNEQFF. For the CDR3, the DNA is TGCAGTGCTAGGGCTAGCAATGAGCAGTTCTTC.